This TCR beta chain was documented in a study of blood T cell repertoires in COVID-19. For the study at large: COVID-19 samples, acute and convalescent, were from the United States, Italy and Spain. Nucleic acid was either cDNA or gDNA, and it came from T cells, B-cell-depleted T cells, or PBMCs.

A single count supports this clone. Original processing notes: Reference gene primer amplification gave estimated nucleated cell counts. Sequencing used immunoSEQ multiplex PCR; TCRdb keeps in-frame clones, though not all of them. The V and J calls and clone size were taken over from that table, and D and trimming were inferred from the DNA. The data hold some 150,000 clones, with 80% observed a single time. Germline V gene sequence: CDR1 GTSNPN, CDR2 SVGIG (reference sequence). This CDR3 has 15 residues. V dropped 6 bases and J dropped 8; count of bases not matched to a gene: 13. The receptor comes from a man in his fifties or sixties with acute or convalescent COVID-19. The sequencing sample was made of peripheral blood. The chain has TRBV30 and TRBJ2-1; TRBD2 matches 10 bases. Here the CDR3 reads CACKTRTSGLDEQFF. CDR3 nucleotide sequence: TGTGCCTGTAAAACCAGGACTAGCGGCCTGGATGAGCAGTTCTTC. The whole variable domain, remainder taken from reference TRBV30 and TRBJ2-1, is SQTIHQWPATLVQPVGSPLSLECTVEGTSNPNLYWYRQAAGRGLQLLFYSVGIGQISSEVPQNLSASRPQDRQFILSSKKLLLSDSGFYLCACKTRTSGLDEQFFGPGTRLTVL.